The 27 T cell receptor beta chains below come from one sample, sequenced in a study of T cell repertoires in cytomegalovirus infection. Their recognized antigens are unknown. TCRdb itself ran the reads through MiXCR, one entry per CDR3 protein. Here the sample spans over 45,000 distinct CDR3 sequences, about 21% being singletons. The input for sequencing was CD8+ T cells from cultured PBMCs, taken from culture after CMV antigen stimulation. Every receptor here comes from a human donor in good health (CMV status not recorded). Some clones in this sample may be carry-over from other donors' samples.

The genes are TRBV10-3 and TRBJ1-5, with D unclear. There are 13 residues in the CDR3. Trimming left V 2 bases short and J 7 bases short, with 9 bases between. The germline V gene has CDR1 ENHRY and CDR2 SYGVKD. The CDR3 bases are TGTGCCATCAGTGAGGGGCAGCTCCAGCCCCAGCATTTT. It codes for CAISEGQLQPQHF.

There are a few counts of this clonotype. This chain joins TRBV25-1 and TRBJ1-6; D is uncertain. The germline V gene encodes CDR1 MGHDK and CDR2 SYGVNS. This CDR3 contains 14 residues. V lost 7 bases and J lost 0, with 7 bases in between. The CDR3 bases are TGTGCCAGCACACCCGGCTCCTATAATTCACCCCTCCACTTT. This codes for CASTPGSYNSPLHF.

The V and J genes are TRBV6-6 and TRBJ1-1; no reliable D call. Germline loops: CDR1 MNHNY, CDR2 SVGAGI (reference sequence). CDR3 size: 15 residues. V was cut by 6 bases and J by 4 bases, with 18 bases left in between. The CDR3 protein is CASSPLGRSGTEAFF. In DNA, the CDR3 is TGTGCCAGCAGCCCACTCGGGCGGTCGGGCACTGAAGCTTTCTTT.

The V gene is TRBV7-6, the J gene TRBJ2-1; D gene ambiguous. The CDR3 sequence is 13 residues long. Germline V lookup: CDR1 SGHVS, CDR2 FNYEAQ. The ends were cut back, 9 bases at V and 2 bases at J, with 11 bases in the middle. The CDR3 DNA is TGTGCCAGTAGGACGGATACCTACAATGAGCAGTTCTTC. It yields the protein CASRTDTYNEQFF. Based on the CDR3 plus reference TRBV7-6 and TRBJ2-1, the full variable domain is GAGVSQSPRYKVTKRGQDVALRCDPISGHVSLYWYRQALGQGPEFLTYFNYEAQQDKSGLPNDRFSAERPEGSISTLTIQRTEQRDSAMYRCASRTDTYNEQFFGPGTRLTVL.

The V and J genes are TRBV7-9 and TRBJ2-1; D remains unclear. Germline CDR1 SEHNR, CDR2 FQNEAQ (reference sequence). Trimming left V 0 bases short and J 3 bases short, with 9 bases between. The CDR3 contains 15 residues. The CDR3 reads CASSLAGINYNEQFF. CDR3 in DNA: TGTGCCAGCAGCTTAGCGGGCATTAACTACAATGAGCAGTTCTTC.

This clonotype was observed a few times. The chain has TRBV4-3 and TRBJ1-4, with D hard to call. V lost 4 bases to trimming and J lost 4 bases, with 13 bases between them. The CDR3 totals 15 residues. CDR1 is LGHNA, CDR2 YSLEER, per germline. The CDR3 DNA sequence: TGCGCCAGCAGCCTCAAACAGAAGGGTAATGAAAAACTGTTTTTT. Translation: CASSLKQKGNEKLFF.

The V and J genes are TRBV27 and TRBJ2-3; D might be TRBD1 (5 bases). Trimming left V 5 bases short and J 4 bases short, with 19 bases between. Germline V gene lookup returns CDR1 MNHEY and CDR2 SMNVEV (reference sequence). This CDR3 spans 16 amino acids. The CDR3 region has the DNA TGTGCCAGCAGTATTCCAGGGCCAACTTTTGCAGATACGCAGTATTTT. It specifies CASSIPGPTFADTQYF.

This clonotype was seen many times. J is TRBJ2-1 and V is TRBV7-2; TRBD2 aligns across 7 bases. The CDR3 runs to 17 residues. CDR1 is SGHTA, CDR2 FQGNSA, per germline. The V segment lost 2 bases and the J segment 9 bases; nucleotides outside the gene matches: 16. Here the CDR3 reads CASSLNVRLAAGGEQFF. The DNA of the CDR3 is TGTGCCAGCAGCTTAAATGTTAGGCTAGCGGCCGGCGGTGAGCAGTTCTTC.

This chain uses TRBV27 with TRBJ1-5; TRBD1 might be the D (5 bases). V lost 7 bases and J 3 bases, leaving 10 bases between the germline ends. The CDR3 contains 13 residues. Germline V CDR1 and CDR2: MNHEY, SMNVEV (reference sequence). This CDR3 reads CASTGGINQPQHF. The CDR3 coding sequence is TGTGCCAGCACGGGGGGAATCAATCAGCCCCAGCATTTT.

The chain recombines TRBV19 with TRBJ1-1; TRBD1 is a possible D gene (5 bases). The CDR3 is 16 residues long. The V gene's germline CDR1 is LNHDA and CDR2 SQIVND (reference sequence). V was shortened by 0 bases and J by 1 base, with 12 bases between the two germline ends. The CDR3 DNA is TGTGCCAGTAGTATAGAGCATAACAGGTGGAACACTGAAGCTTTCTTT. It encodes CASSIEHNRWNTEAFF.

This clonotype has just a few counts. The rearrangement joins TRBV27 to TRBJ2-7, with D maybe TRBD2 (5 bases). The CDR3 loop spans 12 amino acids. Germline-derived CDR1 and CDR2 are MNHEY and SMNVEV (reference sequence). Deletions cut 2 bases from V and 6 bases from J, with 8 bases between. CDR3 in amino acids: CASSLDGIEQYF. DNA of the CDR3: TGTGCCAGCAGTTTAGACGGGATCGAGCAGTACTTC.

This clonotype was seen more than once but under ten times. The J gene is TRBJ2-2, the V gene TRBV7-6; TRBD1 might be the D (6 bases). The CDR3 loop spans 15 amino acids. Germline CDR1 reads SGHVS; CDR2 reads FNYEAQ. With 5 bases removed from V and 8 bases from J, the gap between germline ends came to 18 bases. CDR3 loop: CASSPRGSSPGELFF. CDR3 DNA: TGTGCCAGCAGCCCCAGGGGTTCGTCCCCGGGGGAGCTGTTTTTT.

This clonotype was observed at least ten times. The chain links TRBV7-9 to TRBJ2-7; 8 nucleotides match TRBD1. J lost 3 bases, V lost 7 bases, and 5 bases had no gene match. CDR3 length: 13 residues. Germline-derived CDR1 and CDR2 are SEHNR and FQNEAQ (reference sequence). The CDR3 sequence: CASTGGVGYEQYF. CDR3 DNA sequence: TGTGCCAGCACAGGGGGCGTCGGCTACGAGCAGTACTTC.

In its sample, this clonotype was seen many times. V usage is TRBV6-2 or TRBV6-3 and J usage is TRBJ2-1, with 9 bases that match TRBD1. The V gene end was trimmed by 5 bases and the J gene end by 8 bases; junction bases not matched to a gene: 10. The CDR3 sequence is 15 residues long. CDR1 and CDR2 from the germline V gene are MNHEY and SVGEGT. The CDR3: CASSERDRASHEQFF. CDR3 in DNA: TGTGCCAGCAGTGAGCGGGACAGGGCATCCCATGAGCAGTTCTTC.

This clonotype was counted only a few times. The chain joins TRBV11-1 to TRBJ2-1, with 13 bases lining up with TRBD2. This CDR3 spans 15 amino acids. From germline, CDR1 is SGHAT and CDR2 FQDESV (reference sequence). J was trimmed by 6 bases and V by 5 bases; bases with no gene match: 4. CDR3 amino acids: CASSPGLAGRNEQFF. The CDR3 DNA is TGTGCCAGCAGCCCGGGACTAGCGGGACGCAATGAGCAGTTCTTC.

The genes are TRBV6-1 and TRBJ1-5; D is perhaps TRBD1 (5 bases). From germline, CDR1 is MNHNS and CDR2 SASEGT. The V end lost 7 bases, the J end lost 3 bases, and 19 bases lay between the germline ends. There are 16 residues in the CDR3. The CDR3 sequence is CASTRTAEGANQPQHF. The CDR3 region has the DNA TGTGCCAGCACCAGGACCGCGGAAGGGGCCAATCAGCCCCAGCATTTT.

The chain joins TRBV6-2 or TRBV6-3 to TRBJ1-1; unclear D gene. Germline-derived CDR1 and CDR2 are MNHEY and SVGEGT. The CDR3 length is 13 residues. V lost 2 bases and J 1 base, leaving 5 bases between the germline ends. The CDR3, as DNA: TGTGCCAGCAGTTACCTGGGGAACACTGAAGCTTTCTTT. This gives the protein CASSYLGNTEAFF.

This clonotype was seen a handful of times. The rearrangement joins TRBV7-2 to TRBJ2-4, with 9 bases fitting TRBD2. V gave up 4 bases and J gave up 2 bases; unmatched junction bases: 9. The CDR3 extends over 17 amino acids. The germline CDR1 and CDR2 sequences are SGHTA and FQGNSA. CDR3 amino acids: CASSSSAGGGSKNIQYF. The CDR3 DNA reads TGTGCCAGCAGCTCCTCAGCGGGAGGTGGATCCAAAAACATTCAGTACTTC.

CDR3 DNA sequence: TGTGCCAGCAGCTTAGCGTCGGCAGGTAGCTCCTACGAGCAGTACTTC. Translating it yields CASSLASAGSSYEQYF. The chain recombines TRBV7-8 with TRBJ2-7, with D hard to call. In germline, CDR1 is SGHVS, CDR2 FQNEAQ. The CDR3 is 16 amino acids. Between the trimmed V and J ends, which lost 0 bases and 0 bases, there was a span of 12 bases.

The gene calls are TRBV7-8 and TRBJ1-2; TRBD1 is a possible D gene (5 bases). The CDR3 is 17 amino acids. V was clipped by 5 bases and J by 4 bases, with 23 bases between them. Per germline, CDR1 SGHVS and CDR2 FQNEAQ. The CDR3 sequence: CASSLRDLRSRGYGYTF. The CDR3 DNA reads TGTGCCAGCAGCCTTCGGGACCTACGAAGCCGCGGCTATGGCTACACCTTC.

This clonotype was counted only a few times. The chain joins TRBV7-2 to TRBJ2-5; 7 bases are a match to TRBD2. This CDR3 has 16 residues. V lost 5 bases and J lost 5; bases outside the gene matches: 14. Germline loops: CDR1 SGHTA, CDR2 FQGNSA. CDR3 in amino acids: CASSQVYGRAGETQYF. The CDR3 nucleotides are TGTGCCAGCAGCCAAGTCTATGGGAGGGCGGGCGAGACCCAGTACTTC.

This chain links TRBV6-2 or TRBV6-3 with TRBJ1-5; 7 bases are a match to TRBD1. CDR3 length equals 15 residues. V lost 5 bases and J lost 1; bases outside the gene matches: 5. Germline loops: CDR1 MNHEY, CDR2 SVGEGT. Here the CDR3 reads CASSRSRGSNQPQHF. In DNA form, the CDR3 reads TGTGCCAGCAGTAGGTCCAGGGGGAGCAATCAGCCCCAGCATTTT.

This clonotype was picked up many times. The chain couples TRBV4-1 to TRBJ2-3, with 7 bases identical to TRBD1. CDR3 size: 15 residues. Per the germline V gene, CDR1 is MGHRA and CDR2 is YSYEKL. Trimming removed 4 bases from V and 2 bases from J; junction bases left unmatched: 6. The DNA for the CDR3 is TGCGCCAGCAGCCCCAGGGACAGCTACACAGATACGCAGTATTTT. Translation gives CASSPRDSYTDTQYF.

This clonotype was picked up one time. V gene TRBV12-3 or TRBV12-4 combines with J gene TRBJ1-2, with 8 bases that match TRBD1. V dropped 5 bases and J dropped 3; count of bases not matched to a gene: 2. There are 13 residues in the CDR3. The CDR3 nucleotides read TGTGCCAGCAGTCCAGGGGGCGACTATGGCTACACCTTC. Amino acids: CASSPGGDYGYTF.

This clonotype was seen more than once but under ten times. The chain carries TRBV19 and TRBJ2-1, with 7 bases fitting TRBD2. CDR3 size: 15 residues. V lost 2 bases and J lost 3; bases outside the gene matches: 4. CDR1 and CDR2 (germline): LNHDA, SQIVND (reference sequence). Here the CDR3 reads CASSILWEGYNEQFF. The CDR3 bases are TGTGCCAGTAGTATATTGTGGGAGGGCTACAATGAGCAGTTCTTC.

V and J are TRBV6-5 and TRBJ1-2, with D hard to call. V lost 0 bases and J lost 8, with 10 bases in between. Looked up from germline, CDR1 is MNHEY and CDR2 is SVGAGI. This CDR3 has 13 residues. CDR3 amino acids: CASSYSGWEGYTF. The DNA of the CDR3 is TGTGCCAGCAGTTACTCCGGCTGGGAGGGCTACACCTTC.

In this sample, this clonotype turned up a few times. V usage is TRBV7-9 and J usage is TRBJ2-1; 9 bases map to TRBD2. The CDR3 covers 18 residues. Trimming cost V 1 base and J 3 bases; bases outside gene matches: 10. CDR1 and CDR2 (germline): SEHNR, FQNEAQ (reference sequence). Here the CDR3 DNA reads TGTGCCAGCAGCTTAGTCGCCGGAGGACTAGCGAGCTACAATGAGCAGTTCTTC. Encoded protein: CASSLVAGGLASYNEQFF.